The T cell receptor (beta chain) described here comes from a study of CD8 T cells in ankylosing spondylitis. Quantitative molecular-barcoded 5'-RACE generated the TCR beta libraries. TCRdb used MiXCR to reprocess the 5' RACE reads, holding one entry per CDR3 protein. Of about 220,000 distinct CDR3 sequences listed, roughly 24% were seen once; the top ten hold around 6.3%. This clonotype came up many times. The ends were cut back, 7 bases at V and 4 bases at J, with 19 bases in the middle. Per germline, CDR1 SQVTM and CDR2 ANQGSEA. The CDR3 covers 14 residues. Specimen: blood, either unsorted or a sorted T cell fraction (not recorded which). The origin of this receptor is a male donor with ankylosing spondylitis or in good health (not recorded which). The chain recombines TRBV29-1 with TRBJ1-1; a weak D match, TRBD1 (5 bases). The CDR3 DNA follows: TGCAGCGCCCAGGGTAGCTTTTTGGGCACTGAAGCTTTCTTT. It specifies CSAQGSFLGTEAFF.